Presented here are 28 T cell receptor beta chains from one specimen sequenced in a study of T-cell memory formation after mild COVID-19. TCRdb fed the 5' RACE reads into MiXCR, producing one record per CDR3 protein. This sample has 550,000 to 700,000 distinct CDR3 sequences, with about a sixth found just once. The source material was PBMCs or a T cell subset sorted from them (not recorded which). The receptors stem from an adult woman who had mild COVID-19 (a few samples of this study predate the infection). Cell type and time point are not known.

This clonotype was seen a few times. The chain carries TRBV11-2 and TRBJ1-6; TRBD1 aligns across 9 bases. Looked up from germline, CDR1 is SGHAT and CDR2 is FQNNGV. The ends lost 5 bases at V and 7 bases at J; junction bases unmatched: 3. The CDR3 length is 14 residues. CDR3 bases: TGTGCCAGCAGCGGACAGGGGCGGAATTCACCCCTCCACTTT. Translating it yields CASSGQGRNSPLHF.

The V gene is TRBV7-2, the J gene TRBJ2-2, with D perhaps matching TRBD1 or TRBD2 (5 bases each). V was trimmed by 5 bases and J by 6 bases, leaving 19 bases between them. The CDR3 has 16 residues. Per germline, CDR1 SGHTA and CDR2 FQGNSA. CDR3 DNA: TGTGCCAGCAGCCCTGGGACCCAGATGCGGCCCGGGGAGCTGTTTTTT. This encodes CASSPGTQMRPGELFF.

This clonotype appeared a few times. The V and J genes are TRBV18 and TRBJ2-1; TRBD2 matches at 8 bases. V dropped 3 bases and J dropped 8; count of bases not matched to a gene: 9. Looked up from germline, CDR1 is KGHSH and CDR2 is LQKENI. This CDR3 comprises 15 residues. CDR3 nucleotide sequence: TGTGCCAGCTCACCTCCGGGACTAGTGTCCGATGAGCAGTTCTTC. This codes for CASSPPGLVSDEQFF.

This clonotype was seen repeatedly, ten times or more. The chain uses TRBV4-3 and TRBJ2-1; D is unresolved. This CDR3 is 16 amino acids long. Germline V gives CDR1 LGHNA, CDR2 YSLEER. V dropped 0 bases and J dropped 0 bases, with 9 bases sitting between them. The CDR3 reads CASSQERLISYNEQFF. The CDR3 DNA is TGCGCCAGCAGCCAAGAACGGCTAATCTCCTACAATGAGCAGTTCTTC.

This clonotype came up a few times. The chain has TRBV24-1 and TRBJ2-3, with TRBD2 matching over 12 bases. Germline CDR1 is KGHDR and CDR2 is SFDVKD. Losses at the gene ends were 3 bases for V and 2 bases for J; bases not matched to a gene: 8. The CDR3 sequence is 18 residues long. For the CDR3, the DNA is TGTGCCACCAGTGATCCCCCGACTAGCGGGAGATTCACAGATACGCAGTATTTT. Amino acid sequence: CATSDPPTSGRFTDTQYF.

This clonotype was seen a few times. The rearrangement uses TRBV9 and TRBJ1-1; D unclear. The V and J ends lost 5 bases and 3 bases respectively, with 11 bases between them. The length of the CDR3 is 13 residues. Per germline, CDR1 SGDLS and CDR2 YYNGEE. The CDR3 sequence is CASRRALDTEAFF. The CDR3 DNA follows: TGTGCCAGCAGGAGGGCTTTGGACACTGAAGCTTTCTTT.

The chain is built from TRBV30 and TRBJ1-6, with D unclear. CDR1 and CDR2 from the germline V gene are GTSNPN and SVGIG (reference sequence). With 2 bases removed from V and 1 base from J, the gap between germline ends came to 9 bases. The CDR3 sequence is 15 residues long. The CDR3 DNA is TGTGCCTGGAGTTTGCGGGTATCCTATAATTCACCCCTCCACTTT. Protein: CAWSLRVSYNSPLHF. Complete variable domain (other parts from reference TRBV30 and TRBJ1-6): SQTIHQWPATLVQPVGSPLSLECTVEGTSNPNLYWYRQAAGRGLQLLFYSVGIGQISSEVPQNLSASRPQDRQFILSSKKLLLSDSGFYLCAWSLRVSYNSPLHFGNGTRLTVT.

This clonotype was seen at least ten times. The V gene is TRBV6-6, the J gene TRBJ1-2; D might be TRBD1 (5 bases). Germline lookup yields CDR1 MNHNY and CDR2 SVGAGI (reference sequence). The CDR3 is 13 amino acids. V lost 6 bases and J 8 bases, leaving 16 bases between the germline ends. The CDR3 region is CASSSDTTQGYTF. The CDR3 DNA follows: TGTGCCAGCAGCTCGGACACCACGCAAGGCTACACCTTC.

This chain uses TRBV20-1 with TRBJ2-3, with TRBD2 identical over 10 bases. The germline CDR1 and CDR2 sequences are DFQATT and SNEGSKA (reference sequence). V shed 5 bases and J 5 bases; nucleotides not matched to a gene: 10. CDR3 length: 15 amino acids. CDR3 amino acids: CSAPRESGRGDTQYF. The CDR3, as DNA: TGCAGTGCTCCCAGAGAGAGCGGGAGGGGAGATACGCAGTATTTT.

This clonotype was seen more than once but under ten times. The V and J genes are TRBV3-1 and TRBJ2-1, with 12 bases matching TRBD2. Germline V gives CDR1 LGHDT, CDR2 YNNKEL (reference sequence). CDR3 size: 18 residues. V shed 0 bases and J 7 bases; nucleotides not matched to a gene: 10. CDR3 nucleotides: TGTGCCAGCAGCCAAGAACGAGGACTAGCGGGAATGGGTAATGAGCAGTTCTTC. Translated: CASSQERGLAGMGNEQFF.

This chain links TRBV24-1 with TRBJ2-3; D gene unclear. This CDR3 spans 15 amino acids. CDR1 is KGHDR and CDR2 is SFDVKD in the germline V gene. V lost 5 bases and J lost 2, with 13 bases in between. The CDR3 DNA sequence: TGTGCCACCAGTGCCGCAGACTTCGACACAGATACGCAGTATTTT. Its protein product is CATSAADFDTDTQYF.

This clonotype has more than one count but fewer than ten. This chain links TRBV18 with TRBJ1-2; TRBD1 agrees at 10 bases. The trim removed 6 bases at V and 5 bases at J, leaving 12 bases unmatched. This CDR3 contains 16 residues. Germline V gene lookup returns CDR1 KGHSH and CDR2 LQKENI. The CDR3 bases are TGTGCCAGCTCGATCCGCCGGGACAGGGGAGATTATGGCTACACCTTC. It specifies CASSIRRDRGDYGYTF.

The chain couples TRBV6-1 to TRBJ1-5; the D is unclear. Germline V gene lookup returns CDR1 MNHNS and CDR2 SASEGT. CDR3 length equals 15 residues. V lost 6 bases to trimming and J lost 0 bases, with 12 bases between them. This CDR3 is CASRLIENSNQPQHF. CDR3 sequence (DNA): TGTGCCAGCAGACTCATAGAAAATAGCAATCAGCCCCAGCATTTT.

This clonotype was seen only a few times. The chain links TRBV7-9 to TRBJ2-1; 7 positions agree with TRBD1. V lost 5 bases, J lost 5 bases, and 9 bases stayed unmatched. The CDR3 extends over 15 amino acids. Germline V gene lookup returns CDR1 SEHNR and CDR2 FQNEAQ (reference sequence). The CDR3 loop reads CASSHPGTVHNEQFF. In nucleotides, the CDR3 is TGTGCCAGCAGCCACCCCGGGACAGTGCACAATGAGCAGTTCTTC.

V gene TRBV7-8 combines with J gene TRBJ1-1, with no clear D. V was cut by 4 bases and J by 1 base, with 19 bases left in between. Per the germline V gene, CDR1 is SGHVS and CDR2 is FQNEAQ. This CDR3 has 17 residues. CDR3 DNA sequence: TGTGCCAGCAGCTCCTCCCGGCCAGGACTGTCGAACACTGAAGCTTTCTTT. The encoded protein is CASSSSRPGLSNTEAFF.

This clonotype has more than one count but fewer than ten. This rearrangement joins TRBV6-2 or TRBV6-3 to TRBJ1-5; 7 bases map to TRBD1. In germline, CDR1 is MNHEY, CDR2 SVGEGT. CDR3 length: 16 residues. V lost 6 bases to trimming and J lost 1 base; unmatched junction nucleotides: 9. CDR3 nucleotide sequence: TGTGCCAGCAGAGCGGACAGGCTTATGAGCAATCAGCCCCAGCATTTT. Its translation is CASRADRLMSNQPQHF.

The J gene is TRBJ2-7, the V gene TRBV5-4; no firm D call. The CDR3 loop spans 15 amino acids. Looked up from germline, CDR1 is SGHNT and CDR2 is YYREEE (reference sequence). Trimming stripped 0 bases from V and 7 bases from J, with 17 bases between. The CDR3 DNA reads TGTGCCAGCAGCTTGGACAACTACTTATTGGGGGAGCAGTACTTC. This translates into CASSLDNYLLGEQYF.

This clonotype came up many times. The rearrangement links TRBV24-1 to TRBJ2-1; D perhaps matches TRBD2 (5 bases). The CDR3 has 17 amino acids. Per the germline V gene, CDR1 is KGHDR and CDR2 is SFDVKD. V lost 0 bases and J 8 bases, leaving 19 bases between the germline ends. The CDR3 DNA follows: TGTGCCACCAGTGATTTGGGCATTCGGGGTTCATTGGATGAGCAGTTCTTC. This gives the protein CATSDLGIRGSLDEQFF.

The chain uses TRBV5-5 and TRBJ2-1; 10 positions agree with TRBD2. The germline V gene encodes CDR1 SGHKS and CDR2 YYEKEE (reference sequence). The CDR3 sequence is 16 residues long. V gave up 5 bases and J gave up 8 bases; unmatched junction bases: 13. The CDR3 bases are TGTGCCAGCAGTCAACTACCGGGACTAGCGTCCCATGAGCAGTTCTTC. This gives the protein CASSQLPGLASHEQFF.

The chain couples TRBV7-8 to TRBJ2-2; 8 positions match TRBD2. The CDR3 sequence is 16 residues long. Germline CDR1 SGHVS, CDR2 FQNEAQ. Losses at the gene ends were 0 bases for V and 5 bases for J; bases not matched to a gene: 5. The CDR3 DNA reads TGTGCCAGCAGCTTAGCTAGCGGGGTCCTAACCGGGGAGCTGTTTTTT. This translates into CASSLASGVLTGELFF.

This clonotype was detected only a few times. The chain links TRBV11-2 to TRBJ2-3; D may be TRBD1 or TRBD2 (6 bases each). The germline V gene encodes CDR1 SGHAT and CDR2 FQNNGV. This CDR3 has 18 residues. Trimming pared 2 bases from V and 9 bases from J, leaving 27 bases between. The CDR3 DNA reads TGTGCCAGCAGCTTAAAAGTAGCGGACAGAACGCCCACACGGACGCAGTATTTT. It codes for CASSLKVADRTPTRTQYF. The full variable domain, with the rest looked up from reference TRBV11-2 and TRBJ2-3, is EAGVAQSPRYKIIEKRQSVAFWCNPISGHATLYWYQQILGQGPKLLIQFQNNGVVDDSQLPKDRFSAERLKGVDSTLKIQPAKLEDSAVYLCASSLKVADRTPTRTQYFGPGTRLTVL.

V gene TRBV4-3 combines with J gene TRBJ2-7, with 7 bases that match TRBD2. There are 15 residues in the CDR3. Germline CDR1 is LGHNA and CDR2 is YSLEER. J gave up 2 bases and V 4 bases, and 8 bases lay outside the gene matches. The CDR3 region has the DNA TGCGCCAGCAGCCCCTCCGAGGGGAGGGCCTACGAGCAGTACTTC. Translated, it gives CASSPSEGRAYEQYF.

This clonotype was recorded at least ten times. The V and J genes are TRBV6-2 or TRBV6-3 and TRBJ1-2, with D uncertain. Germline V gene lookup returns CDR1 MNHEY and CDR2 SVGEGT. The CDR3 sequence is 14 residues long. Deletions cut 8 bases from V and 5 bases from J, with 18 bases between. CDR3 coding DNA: TGTGCCAGCTGCCCATCGAAGGGAGGGTATGGCTACACCTTC. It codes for CASCPSKGGYGYTF.

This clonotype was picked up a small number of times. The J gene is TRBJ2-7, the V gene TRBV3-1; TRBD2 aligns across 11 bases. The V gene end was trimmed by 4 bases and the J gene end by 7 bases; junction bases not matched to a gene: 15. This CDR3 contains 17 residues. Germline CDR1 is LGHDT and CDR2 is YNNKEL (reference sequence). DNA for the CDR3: TGTGCCAGCAGCCCCACGGGTAAACTAGCGGGAGCGGGGGAGCAGTACTTC. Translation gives CASSPTGKLAGAGEQYF.

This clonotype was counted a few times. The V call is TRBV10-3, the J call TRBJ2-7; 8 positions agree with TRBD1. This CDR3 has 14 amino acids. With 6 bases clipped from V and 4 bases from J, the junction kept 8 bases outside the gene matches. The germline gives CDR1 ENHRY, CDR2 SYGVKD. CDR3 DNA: TGTGCCATCAGGGACCGGGACAGGTTTTACGAGCAGTACTTC. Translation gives CAIRDRDRFYEQYF.

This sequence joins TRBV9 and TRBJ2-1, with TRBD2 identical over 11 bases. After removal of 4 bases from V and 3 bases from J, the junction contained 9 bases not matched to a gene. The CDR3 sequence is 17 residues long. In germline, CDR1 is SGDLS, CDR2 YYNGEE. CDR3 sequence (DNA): TGTGCCAGCAGCCCAAGAGTGGGACTAGCGGACTACAATGAGCAGTTCTTC. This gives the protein CASSPRVGLADYNEQFF.

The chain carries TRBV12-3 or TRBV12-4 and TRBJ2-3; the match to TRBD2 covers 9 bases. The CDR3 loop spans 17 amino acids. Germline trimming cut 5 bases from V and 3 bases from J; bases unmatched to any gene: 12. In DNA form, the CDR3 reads TGTGCCAGCAGTACGCGACTAGCGGTTCTAGTAACAGATACGCAGTATTTT. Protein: CASSTRLAVLVTDTQYF.

This CDR3 reads CASSERGSSYGYTF. In nucleotides, the CDR3 is TGTGCCAGCAGTGAGCGGGGATCCTCCTATGGCTACACCTTC. The genes are TRBV6-1 and TRBJ1-2; D is uncertain. Germline V lookup: CDR1 MNHNS, CDR2 SASEGT. The CDR3 consists of 14 residues. V was cut by 3 bases and J by 4 bases, with 12 bases left in between.